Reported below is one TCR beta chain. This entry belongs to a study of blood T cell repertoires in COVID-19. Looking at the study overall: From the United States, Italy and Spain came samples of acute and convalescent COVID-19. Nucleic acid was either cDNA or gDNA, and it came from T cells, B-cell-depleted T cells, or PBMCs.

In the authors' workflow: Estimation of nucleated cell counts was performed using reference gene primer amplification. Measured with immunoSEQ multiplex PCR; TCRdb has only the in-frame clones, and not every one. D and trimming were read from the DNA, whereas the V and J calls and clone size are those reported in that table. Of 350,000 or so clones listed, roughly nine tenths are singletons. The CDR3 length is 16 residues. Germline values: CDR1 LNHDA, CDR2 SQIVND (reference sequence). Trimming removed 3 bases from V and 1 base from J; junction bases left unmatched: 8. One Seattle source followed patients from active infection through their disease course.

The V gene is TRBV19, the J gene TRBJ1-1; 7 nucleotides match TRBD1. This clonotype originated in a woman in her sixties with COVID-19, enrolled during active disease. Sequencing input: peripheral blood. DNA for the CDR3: TGTGCCAGTAGTATTGGCAGGGGGTTAAGGAACACTGAAGCTTTCTTT. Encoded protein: CASSIGRGLRNTEAFF.